This T cell receptor (beta chain) was obtained from a study of regulatory T cells in long-lasting Graves disease. Trimming took off 9 bases at V and 4 bases at J, with 20 bases between the two ends. The CDR3 sequence is 15 residues long. The germline V gene encodes CDR1 MNHNS and CDR2 SASEGT. The time point was: newly diagnosed GD, antithyroid drugs for less than 3 months. PBMC RNA served as the TCR library source. In this sample, this clonotype turned up a few times. Combining iRepertoire HTBI primers with Arm-PCR of CDR3 regions, the authors built TCR beta libraries. TCRdb passed the multiplex PCR reads through MiXCR, listing each CDR3 protein once. This table holds 400,000 to 450,000 distinct CDR3 sequences, about 15% found once. This sample also appeared in a second study, on T cells in Graves' hyperthyroidism and ophthalmopathy.

This TCR was sampled from a woman aged 25-40 years with Graves disease. This chain connects TRBV6-1 to TRBJ2-3; D not resolved. The input for sequencing was peripheral blood mononuclear cells (PBMCs), taken at new diagnosis, from a patient treated with antithyroid drugs. The CDR3 region has the DNA TGTGCCAGACACCTCGGAGACCCTGGGGCAGATACGCAGTATTTT. This translates into CARHLGDPGADTQYF.